The next 2 T cell receptor beta chains were all read from a single sample in a study of cytomegalovirus exposure and HLA in healthy donors. The PCR employed 60 Vbeta primers together with 13 Jbeta primers. Libraries were prepared by immunoSEQ multiplex PCR; TCRdb keeps only in-frame clonotypes and omits some of them. In the table there are about 130,000 clones, about 70% of which are singletons. Sequencing input: PBMCs. Every receptor here comes from a man aged 40-50 years in good health and CMV-seronegative.

The chain has TRBV29-1 and TRBJ2-7; 11 bases fit TRBD1. The germline CDR1 and CDR2 sequences are SQVTM and ANQGSEA. CDR3 length: 15 residues. The ends lost 4 bases at V and 4 bases at J; junction bases unmatched: 9. CDR3 region: CSVAGQGAPLYEQYF. The CDR3 nucleotides read TGCAGCGTTGCTGGACAGGGGGCCCCTCTATACGAGCAGTACTTC.

This chain uses TRBV5-8 with TRBJ2-5; 7 positions agree with TRBD1. This CDR3 comprises 17 residues. J was trimmed by 5 bases and V by 1 base; bases with no gene match: 14. The V gene's germline CDR1 is SGHTS and CDR2 YDEGEE. The CDR3, as DNA: TGTGCCAGCAGCTTGCCGGTTGGTGAGGGGACAGAGGAGACCCAGTACTTC. Protein: CASSLPVGEGTEETQYF.